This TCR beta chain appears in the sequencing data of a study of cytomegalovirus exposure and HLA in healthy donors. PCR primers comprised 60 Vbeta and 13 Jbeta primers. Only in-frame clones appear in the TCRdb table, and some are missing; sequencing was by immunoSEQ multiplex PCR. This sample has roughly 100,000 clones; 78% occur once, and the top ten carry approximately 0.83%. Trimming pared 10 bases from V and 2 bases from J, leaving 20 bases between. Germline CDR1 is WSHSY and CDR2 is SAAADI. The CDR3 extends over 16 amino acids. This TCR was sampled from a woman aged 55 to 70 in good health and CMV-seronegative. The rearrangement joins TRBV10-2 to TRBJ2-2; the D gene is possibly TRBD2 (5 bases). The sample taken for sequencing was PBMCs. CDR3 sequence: CATTKGDYDNTGELFF. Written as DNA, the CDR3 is TGCGCCACCACGAAGGGAGACTACGATAACACCGGGGAGCTGTTTTTT.